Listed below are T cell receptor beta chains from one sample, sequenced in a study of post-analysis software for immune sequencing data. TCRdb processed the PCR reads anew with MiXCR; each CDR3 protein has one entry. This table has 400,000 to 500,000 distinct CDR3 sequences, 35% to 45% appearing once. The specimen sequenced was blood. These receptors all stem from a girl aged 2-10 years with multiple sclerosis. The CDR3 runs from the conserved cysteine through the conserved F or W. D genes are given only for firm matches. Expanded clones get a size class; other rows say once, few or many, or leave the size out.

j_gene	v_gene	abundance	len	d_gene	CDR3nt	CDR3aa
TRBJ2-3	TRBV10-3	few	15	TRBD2	TGTGCCATCAGTGAGTCCCAGCGGGGGAAAGATACGCAGTATTTT	CAISESQRGKDTQYF
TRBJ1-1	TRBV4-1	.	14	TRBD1	TGCGCCAGCAGGGGAGGGGGCTTCTTATCGACGGCTTTCTTT	CASRGGGFLSTAFF
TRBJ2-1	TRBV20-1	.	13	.	TGCAGTGCTAGAGAAAACTCCTACAATGAGCAGTTCTTC	CSARENSYNEQFF
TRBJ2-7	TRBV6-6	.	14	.	TGTGCCAGCAACGACAGGTGGGGGTCCTACGAGCAGTACTTC	CASNDRWGSYEQYF
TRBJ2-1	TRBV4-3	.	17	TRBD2	TGCGCCAGCAGCCAGGAGAGAAGACTAGCGGGCTTAGATGAGCAGTTCTTC	CASSQERRLAGLDEQFF
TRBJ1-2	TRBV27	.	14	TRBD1	TGTGCCAGCAGCTGGACAGGGCTCAGGGGCGGCTACACCTTC	CASSWTGLRGGYTF
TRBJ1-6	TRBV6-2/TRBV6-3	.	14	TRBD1	TGTGCCAGCAGGACGGGACAGAATAATTCACCCCTCCACTTT	CASRTGQNNSPLHF
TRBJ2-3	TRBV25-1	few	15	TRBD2	TGTGCCAGCGCCCCAGGGGCCGGGGGGGCAGATACGCAGTATTTT	CASAPGAGGADTQYF
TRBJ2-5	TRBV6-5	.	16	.	TGTGCCAGCAGTTTTTTCCCCCGGAGGGGGGTAAATGAGCAGTACTTC	CASSFFPRRGVNEQYF
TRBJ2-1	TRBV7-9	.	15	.	TGTGCCAGCAGCCCGCGGTCACGCTCCTACAATGAGCAGTTCTTC	CASSPRSRSYNEQFF
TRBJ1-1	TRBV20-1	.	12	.	TGCAGTGCTAGACAGGGGTTGGCTGAAGCTTTCTTT	CSARQGLAEAFF
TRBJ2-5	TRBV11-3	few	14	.	TGTGCCAGCAGTCCCGGGAGCGGCCAAGAGACCCAGTACTTC	CASSPGSGQETQYF
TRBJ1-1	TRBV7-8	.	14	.	TGTGCCAGCAGCTTAAATGGAGGGGTGACTGAAGCTTTCTTT	CASSLNGGVTEAFF
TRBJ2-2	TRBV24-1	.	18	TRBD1	TGTGCCACCAGTGATTTGCGATTCGGACAGGGGGACCACGGGGAGCTGTTTTTT	CATSDLRFGQGDHGELFF
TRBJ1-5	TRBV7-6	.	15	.	TGTGCCAGCAGCCCGGGCCCAGGAGCCAGTCAGCCCCAGCATTTT	CASSPGPGASQPQHF
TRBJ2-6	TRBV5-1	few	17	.	TGCGCCAGCAGCTCGGGACACGTAAGCTCTGGGGCCAACGTCCTGACTTTC	CASSSGHVSSGANVLTF
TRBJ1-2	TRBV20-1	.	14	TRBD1	TGCAGTGCGACGGGACAGGGGAGTCCCTATGGCTACACCTTC	CSATGQGSPYGYTF
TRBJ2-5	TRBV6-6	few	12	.	TGTGCCAGCAGTTACTCCGCGGAGACCCAGTACTTC	CASSYSAETQYF
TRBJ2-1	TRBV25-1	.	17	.	TGTGCCAGCAGTGACCTTGGACCGGAGGTATCCTACAATGAGCAGTTCTTC	CASSDLGPEVSYNEQFF
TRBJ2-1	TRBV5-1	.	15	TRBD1	TGCGCCAGCAGCGCCACAGGGGGGCGATTAGTAGAGCAGTTCTTC	CASSATGGRLVEQFF
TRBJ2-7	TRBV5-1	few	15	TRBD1	TGCGCCAGCAGCCTCACAGGGGATCGAGCCTACGAGCAGTACTTC	CASSLTGDRAYEQYF
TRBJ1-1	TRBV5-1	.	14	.	TGCGCCAGCAGCTTGCGATCTGGGTACACTGAAGCTTTCTTT	CASSLRSGYTEAFF
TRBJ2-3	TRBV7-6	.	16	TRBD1	TGTGCCAGCAGCTTTCTCGACAGGGGAAGCACAGATACGCAGTATTTT	CASSFLDRGSTDTQYF
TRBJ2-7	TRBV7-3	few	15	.	TGTGCCAGCAGCTTATTGGCCGGGAATAGATACGAGCAGTACTTC	CASSLLAGNRYEQYF
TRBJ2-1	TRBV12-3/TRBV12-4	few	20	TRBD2	TGTGCCAGCAGTTTAGTTGGACTAGCGGAGACTGAGGCCTACTACAATGAGCAGTTCTTC	CASSLVGLAETEAYYNEQFF
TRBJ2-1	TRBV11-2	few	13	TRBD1	TGTGCCAGCAGCTTTACAGGGGGCAATGAGCAGTTCTTC	CASSFTGGNEQFF
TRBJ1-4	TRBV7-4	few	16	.	TGTGCCAGCAGCCCCGTCGCCCTGGCTCTAGGGGGAAAACTGTTTTTT	CASSPVALALGGKLFF
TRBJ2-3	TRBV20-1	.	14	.	TGCAGTGCTCCCCTAGCTATAGGCACAGATACGCAGTATTTT	CSAPLAIGTDTQYF
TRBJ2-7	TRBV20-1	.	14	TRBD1	TGCAGTGCTAGGGGGGACAGAACTCCATACGAGCAGTACTTC	CSARGDRTPYEQYF
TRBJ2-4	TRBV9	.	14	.	TGTGCCAGCAGCGTACAGGGGCGGCAAGAGGCCCAGTACTTC	CASSVQGRQEAQYF
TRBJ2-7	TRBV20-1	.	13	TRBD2	TGCAGTGCTCAGAGGACTAGCGGGGTTCAGCAGTACTTC	CSAQRTSGVQQYF
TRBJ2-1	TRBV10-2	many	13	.	TGCGCCAGCTGGGGGACCCCGGGGTGGGAGCAGTTCTTC	CASWGTPGWEQFF
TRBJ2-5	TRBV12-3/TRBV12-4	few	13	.	TGTGCCAGCAGCTTAGGCGGAGAGGGGACCCAGTACTTC	CASSLGGEGTQYF
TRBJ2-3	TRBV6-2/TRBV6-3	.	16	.	TGTGCCAGCAGTTCTTGGGACCCAGTGGACACAGATACGCAGTATTTT	CASSSWDPVDTDTQYF
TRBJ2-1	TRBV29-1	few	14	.	TGCAGCGGAACAGGCACCTACGCCTACAATGAGCAGTTCTTC	CSGTGTYAYNEQFF
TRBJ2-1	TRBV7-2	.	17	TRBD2	TGTGCCAGCAGCTGGGGGACTAGCGGGAGTGTAACCAATGAGCAGTTCTTC	CASSWGTSGSVTNEQFF
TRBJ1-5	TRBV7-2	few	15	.	TGTGCCAGCAGCCAATATGCCAGGGTCGATCAGCCCCAGCATTTT	CASSQYARVDQPQHF
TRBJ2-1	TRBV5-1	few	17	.	TGCGCCAGCAGCTATCGTGCGGGGGCCCCACGAGATAATGAGCAGTTCTTC	CASSYRAGAPRDNEQFF
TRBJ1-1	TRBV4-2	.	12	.	TGTGCCAGCAGCCCCGAAGCTACTGAAGCTTTCTTT	CASSPEATEAFF
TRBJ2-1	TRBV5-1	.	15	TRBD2	TGCGCCAGCAGCGGCGGGGGGTTCTCCTACAATGAGCAGTTCTTC	CASSGGGFSYNEQFF
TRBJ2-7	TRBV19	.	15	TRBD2	TGTGCCAGTAGTATGGGAACTAGCGGAATCTACGAGCAGTACTTC	CASSMGTSGIYEQYF
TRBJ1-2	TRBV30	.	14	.	TGTGCCTGGAGTGTAATGGTTTCTAACTATGGCTACACCTTC	CAWSVMVSNYGYTF
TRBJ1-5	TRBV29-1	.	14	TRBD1	TGCAGCGTTCTGGACAGGGCAGGCAATCAGCCCCAGCATTTT	CSVLDRAGNQPQHF
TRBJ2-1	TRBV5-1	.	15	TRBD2	TGCGCCAGCAGCTATATAACTAGCGGGGCCAATGAGCAGTTCTTC	CASSYITSGANEQFF
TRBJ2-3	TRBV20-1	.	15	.	TGCAGTGCTAGCGCCGCAGACTCATACACAGATACGCAGTATTTT	CSASAADSYTDTQYF
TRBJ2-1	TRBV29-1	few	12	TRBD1	TGCAGCGTTCAACTACAGGGGGGTGAGCAGTTCTTC	CSVQLQGGEQFF
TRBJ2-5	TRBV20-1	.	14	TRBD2	TGCAGTGCTAACCCGGGGACTAGAAAAGAGACCCAGTACTTC	CSANPGTRKETQYF
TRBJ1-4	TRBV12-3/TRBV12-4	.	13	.	TGTGCCAGCAGGGGGCCCAGGGGTGAAAAACTGTTTTTT	CASRGPRGEKLFF
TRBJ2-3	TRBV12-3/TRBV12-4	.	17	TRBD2	TGTGCCAGCAGTTTAGCAAGACTAGCGGGAGCGGCAGATACGCAGTATTTT	CASSLARLAGAADTQYF
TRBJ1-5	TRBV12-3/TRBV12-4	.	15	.	TGTGCCAGCAGTTGGGGACCGGGCACGAATCAGCCCCAGCATTTT	CASSWGPGTNQPQHF
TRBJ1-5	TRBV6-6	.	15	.	TGTGCCAGCAGCGTAGGGGCCCAGAGCAATCAGCCCCAGCATTTT	CASSVGAQSNQPQHF
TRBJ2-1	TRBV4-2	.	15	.	TGTGCCAGCAGCCAAAACGGGGAAAGGTGGAATGAGCAGTTCTTC	CASSQNGERWNEQFF
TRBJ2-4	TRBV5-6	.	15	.	TGTGCCAGCAGCGAGACAATCCTAGCCAAAAGCATTCAGTACTTC	CASSETILAKSIQYF